This TCR beta chain was captured by sequencing in a study of OX40 agonist ivuxolimab in advanced cancers. Generated by immunoSEQ multiplex PCR, the TCRdb table keeps only in-frame clones and is missing some. The sample yields roughly 60,000 clones, 70% to 90% seen once. Peripheral blood came from all dose cohorts at three timepoints. CDR1 and CDR2 from the germline V gene are SGHTA and FQGTGA. V was pared by 8 bases and J by 2 bases, with 6 bases of the junction left unmatched. The CDR3 extends over 14 amino acids. About this clone itself: Its antigen is unidentified.

Study results and caveats: Averaged across samples, CD8+ T cells carried more expanded clones than CD4+ did.

The receptor's source is an adult with an advanced solid tumor such as melanoma, head and neck, liver or kidney cancer. This sequence joins TRBV7-3 and TRBJ2-1; 7 positions match TRBD2. This sample comprised CD4+ or CD8+ T cells sorted from blood, obtained in a trial of the OX40 agonist ivuxolimab. The CDR3 protein is CASAPSGAYNEQFF. CDR3 in DNA: TGTGCCAGCGCACCTAGCGGCGCCTACAATGAGCAGTTCTTC.